This T cell receptor beta chain was documented in a study of cytomegalovirus exposure and HLA in healthy donors listed by TCRdb under 2017. Broadly, across the study: According to an earlier analysis of a few hundred of the donors, 150 million to 200 million T cells yielded 90 million to 140 million unique TCR beta sequences and about 300 Gb of sequence data. The study combined high-throughput TCR immunosequencing, statistical association of individual TCRs with disease status, and machine learning to predict cytomegalovirus infection status. To decide whether each TCR beta V gene segment behaved as functional or pseudogenic, an earlier analysis of approximately 600 of the donors relied on high-throughput TCR beta sequencing. The genetic ancestry cluster associated with self-reported Caucasian donors included over 65% of the roughly 400 genotyped donors. All discovery cohort repertoires had been generated using a single sequencing platform. A later genetic analysis took genome-wide SNP genotypes for about three fifths of the 666 donors and used that subset as a discovery cohort. The study was designed to test whether signatures of past pathogen exposure could be identified by cataloging public T cell receptors. Besides the first cohort of roughly 700 subjects, a separate validation cohort made up of around 120 different subjects was used. Approximately 300 gigabases of sequencing data and 70 million to 95 million unique TCR sequences made up an early release that covered approximately 650 HLA-typed donors. Because of strong linkage in the cohort, roughly five DR-DQ haplotypes were treated as single units for association and clustering. To study patterns of TCR occurrence, a later analysis re-analyzed previously published TCR beta repertoires from around 670 donors and added high-resolution HLA genotyping. Using immunosequencing, the study profiled T cell repertoires from 500 to 800 subjects and related those repertoires to cytomegalovirus serostatus. Both class I and class II loci were covered by HLA typing, at four-digit resolution. Rather than using new phenotypic data, the later analysis identified candidate immune exposures from TCR beta sequences and from how often those sequences occurred across donors. Among around 400 genotyped donors of the cohort, an average of about 240,000 unique TCR beta nucleotide sequences were sequenced per donor, about a sixth of them non-productive. Typing coverage differed by locus: A, B, C, DRB1 and DQB1 were typed in roughly 620-640 donors, DQA1 in 522, DPA1 in some 600, and DPB1 in just under 480. Donor age, sex, ethnicity and CMV serostatus were compiled together with the repertoire data.

The cohort was made up of approximately 670 healthy bone marrow donors. Cohort members were all nominally healthy when sampled, although unrecorded immune exposures were likely present. The donor was CMV seropositive and belonged to the group of about 290 seropositive cohort members. A peripheral blood sample was provided by each donor, and peripheral blood mononuclear cells were used for TCR beta sequencing. Genomic DNA extraction from the blood cell samples was performed with the Qiagen DNeasy Blood Extraction Kit. Paper-wide results and their limitations: In a later analysis, TCR association rates were found to vary across HLA loci, with the most associated TCRs seen for DRB1 alleles and the fewest for HLA-C alleles. Linkage disequilibrium might explain the correlated functional status among segregating V segments, but an unknown experimental factor could not be excluded. HLA typing was unavailable for some donors at each locus, so association tests used only the typed subset. In an earlier analysis of about 600 of the donors, most TCR beta V segments appeared in productive rearrangements about 87% or about 30% of the time, broadly matching IMGT annotations. Several of the top co-occurrence clusters appeared to be linked to parvovirus B19, influenza, CMV and Epstein-Barr virus, according to a later analysis. Most TCR sequences were observed very rarely across donors, whereas some public TCRs were present in many individuals. A group of highly shared sequence variants was considered likely to be a technical artifact of the sequencing pipeline. In this cohort, only TCR beta chains were sequenced, and detectable features were limited by the absence of alpha or paired-chain data. The authors suggested that the approach could potentially be extended to other disease states and immunological phenotypes. Sequencing depth was assumed to be roughly uniform across donors in the presence/absence analyses, though that assumption may not hold. A few of the identified cytomegalovirus-associated TCR beta chains were confirmed in vitro to be specific for cytomegalovirus antigens. In a later analysis, HLA-associated TCR beta chains showed more clonal expansion and lower generation probabilities than non-associated chains that were equally common. Assigning TCR associations to individual alleles was difficult when HLA alleles, especially DR and DQ, strongly co-occurred. A later analysis associated about 18,000 TCR beta sequences with specific HLA alleles at a false discovery rate of 0.05. For the cohort, immune exposure information was limited to CMV serostatus. A further reported finding was that TCR beta sequences accurately predicted the HLA-A and HLA-B alleles for most subjects in the first cohort. Cytomegalovirus status was reported to be diagnosed by the classifier with high specificity and sensitivity in both the original and validation cohorts. Compared with the roughly 670-donor mean, donors in an Asian-associated ancestry cluster had fewer N-insertions in productive TCRs, according to a later genetic analysis. A total of 150 to 200 TCR beta chains were listed by the study as associated with cytomegalovirus. An association between a missense DCLRE1C variant and V-gene and J-gene trimming of TCR beta chains was found in a later genetic analysis and replicated in an independent cohort. Most CMV-associated TCR beta chains appeared to be HLA-restricted in a later analysis, and the HLA associations seemed to be driven largely by CMV exposure. The earlier analysis of 587 of the donors excluded over 15 rarely observed V segments, including chromosome 9 orphons, because counts were too low.

Regarding this clone: Its specific antigen is unknown. One end of the junction fails to match germline, which may point to a read error.

Libraries were prepared through the immunoSEQ multiplex PCR assay. For the multiplex PCR, a mixture combining 60 forward primers for TCR Vbeta segments and 13 reverse primers for TCR Jbeta segments was used. Amplification of the CDR3 region of rearranged TCR beta genes was performed with a multiplex PCR assay on genomic DNA. The amplified TCR beta libraries were sequenced on the Illumina HiSeq System as 87-base-pair reads. In the original analysis: A later analysis tallied 75 million to 95 million unique TCR beta chains across the 550 to 850 repertoires, and roughly 11 million of those chains were shared by two or more donors. Raw reads were error-corrected and collapsed into unique sequences by a nearest-neighbor algorithm in which closely related sequences were merged to remove PCR and sequencing errors. V, D and J gene segments were assigned by aligning CDR3 sequences to IMGT reference sequences. For a sequence to be retained, at least a six-nucleotide match to both a V gene segment and a J gene segment was required. Rearrangements were classified as productive when the CDR3 lacked stop codons and remained in frame with V and J, and all other rearrangements were classified as non-productive. Following IMGT convention, CDR3 was defined as the stretch from the second conserved V-encoded cysteine up to the conserved J-encoded phenylalanine. Sequences without an unambiguous match to a single V gene segment were excluded from the earlier analysis of about 640 of the donors. An earlier analysis of 450 to 650 of the donors called V segments functional above 56.7% productive rearrangements and segregating when the between-donor standard deviation exceeded 5%. To diagnose cytomegalovirus status from the catalog of TCR beta chain sequences, a statistical classification framework was built. In a later analysis, V and J genes were assigned by comparing TCR nucleotide sequences against IMGT/GENE-DB human TR gene sequences. A later analysis assigned CDR3 sequences and most-parsimonious VDJ recombination scenarios with the TCRdist pipeline. In a later analysis, every TCR beta chain was defined by the combination of its CDR3 amino acid sequence and its V-gene family, and reads without a unique V-gene family were dropped. To address suspected cross-contamination and a sequencing artifact, a later analysis removed approximately 590 highly shared, low-generation-probability nucleotide sequences. In a later analysis, a clonal expansion index for each public chain was calculated from normalized within-repertoire ranks of inferred template counts. In a later analysis, generation probabilities were computed using a VDJ recombination model fitted to out-of-frame rearrangements, and the results were checked against IGoR. In a later analysis, hypergeometric tests were used to score TCR-TCR, TCR-HLA and TCR-CMV co-occurrence, with a repertoire-size bias correction applied to TCR pairs. In a later analysis, false discovery rates were estimated by permuting HLA or CMV assignments 20 times. In a later analysis, co-occurring TCRs were grouped using DBSCAN, with TCRdist sequence similarity added in when clustering inside HLA-allele-positive subsets. Repertoires with fewer than 30,000 or more than 120,000 public chains, plus five repertoires with anomalous nucleotide sharing, were excluded from co-occurrence clustering. In its TCRdb copy, this immuneACCESS table keeps in-frame sequences only and misses some clones. Where compared with another copy, unresolved V genes explain less than half of these, and the others have no known cause. The DNA was the basis for D and trimming; V, J and clone size are from that table. This sample lists some 170,000 clones; around 86% were detected once. 0.9% to 1% of the sample is in the top ten clones.

The TCR comes from a girl aged 2 to 9 in good health and CMV-seropositive. The sample taken for sequencing was PBMCs.

CDR3 sequence: CASSLEGADTQYF. The DNA sequence follows: TGTGCTAGCAGCCTGGAAGGGGCAGATACGCAGTATTTT. Here the chain combines TRBV7-7 and TRBJ2-3, and perhaps TRBD1 as D gene, on 5 matching bases. Spanning cysteine to phenylalanine, the CDR3 consists of 13 amino acids. CDR3 DNA is the only sequence kept; it has 39 bases, read in frame from the first base. Based on the germline V gene (reference sequence), the CDR1 and CDR2 sequences are SSHAT and FNYEAQ.